The 14 T cell receptor beta chains given below trace back to one sample, sequenced in a study of blood T cell repertoires in COVID-19. The method was immunoSEQ multiplex PCR; TCRdb's version includes in-frame clones alone and lacks a portion of them. Among a few hundred thousand clones listed, 75% to 90% were seen once. Sequenced input: peripheral blood. Receptors originate from a woman between 50 and 59 years old with COVID-19, enrolled during active disease.

This clone was counted a few times. The V and J genes are TRBV9 and TRBJ1-2; a weak D match, TRBD1 (5 bases). The CDR3 contains 17 residues. Germline CDR1 SGDLS, CDR2 YYNGEE. V lost 3 bases to trimming and J lost 0 bases, with 18 bases between them. The CDR3 bases are TGTGCCAGCAGCGCCCCCCCGCGGGGGAATCCTAACTATGGCTACACCTTC. Translating it yields CASSAPPRGNPNYGYTF.

V and J are TRBV5-4 and TRBJ2-5, with a possible D match to TRBD1 (5 bases). CDR3 length equals 14 residues. The germline V and J ends were trimmed by 7 bases and 5 bases, with 18 bases remaining between them. CDR1 and CDR2 from the germline V gene are SGHNT and YYREEE (reference sequence). The CDR3 loop reads CASQGSGPRETQYF. In nucleotides, the CDR3 is TGTGCCAGCCAGGGATCAGGGCCTAGGGAGACCCAGTACTTC.

The J gene is TRBJ2-7, the V gene TRBV18; 8 nucleotides align to TRBD1. CDR1 is KGHSH and CDR2 is LQKENI in the germline V gene. The ends lost 7 bases at V and 1 base at J; junction bases unmatched: 9. CDR3 length: 15 amino acids. The CDR3 loop reads CASYFQGALSYEQYF. CDR3 in DNA: TGTGCCAGCTATTTCCAGGGGGCCCTTTCCTACGAGCAGTACTTC. The complete variable domain, with remaining parts taken from reference TRBV18 and TRBJ2-7, reads NAGVMQNPRHLVRRRGQEARLRCSPMKGHSHVYWYRQLPEEGLKFMVYLQKENIIDESGMPKERFSAEFPKEGPSILRIQQVVRGDSAAYFCASYFQGALSYEQYFGPGTRLTVT.

V is TRBV6-5 and J is TRBJ2-1, with D maybe TRBD2 (5 bases). V was cut by 4 bases and J by 15 bases, with 19 bases left in between. The CDR3 is 13 amino acids. Germline V gives CDR1 MNHEY, CDR2 SVGAGI. The CDR3 nucleotides read TGTGCCAGCAGTTCCCTCGATTTACGGGAACGGTTCTTC. Its translation is CASSSLDLRERFF.

The table lists this clone with a count of one. CDR3 loop: CASSLGAGGPKETQYF. CDR3 coding DNA: TGTGCCAGCAGCTTAGGGGCCGGGGGGCCCAAAGAGACCCAGTACTTC. The chain uses TRBV7-9 and TRBJ2-5; a possible D gene is TRBD2 (7 bases). Germline V CDR1 and CDR2: SEHNR, FQNEAQ (reference sequence). V lost 1 base, J lost 3 bases, and 15 bases lay in between. The CDR3 covers 16 residues.

J is TRBJ2-1 and V is TRBV10-2; maybe TRBD2 (6 bases). The V gene's germline CDR1 is WSHSY and CDR2 SAAADI. V lost 7 bases and J 4 bases, leaving 20 bases between the germline ends. CDR3 length equals 16 residues. CDR3 in amino acids: CASMFRRDSPYNEQFF. As DNA, the CDR3 is TGCGCCAGCATGTTCCGCCGGGACTCCCCGTACAATGAGCAGTTCTTC.

The V gene is TRBV11-2, the J gene TRBJ2-7; 12 nucleotides match TRBD2. The CDR3 totals 18 residues. Per the germline V gene, CDR1 is SGHAT and CDR2 is FQNNGV. J gave up 3 bases and V 2 bases, and 11 bases lay outside the gene matches. CDR3 in DNA: TGTGCCAGCAGCTTACTCGGTACTAGCGGGAGGTACAACTACGAGCAGTACTTC. Translation: CASSLLGTSGRYNYEQYF.

The rearrangement links TRBV5-1 to TRBJ2-3, with 8 bases matching TRBD1. V gave up 5 bases and J gave up 1 base; unmatched junction bases: 9. The CDR3 consists of 16 residues. CDR1 is SGHRS and CDR2 is YFSETQ in the germline V gene. CDR3 protein: CASSSTGQGGTDTQYF. CDR3 sequence (DNA): TGCGCCAGCAGTTCTACCGGACAGGGAGGCACAGATACGCAGTATTTT.

This chain links TRBV12-5 with TRBJ2-7; 7 positions match TRBD1. This CDR3 is built from 14 residues. Looked up from germline, CDR1 is LGHNT and CDR2 is FRNRAP. The trim removed 8 bases at V and 2 bases at J, leaving 9 bases unmatched. The CDR3: CASSMDRTAYEQYF. The CDR3 nucleotides are TGTGCTAGTTCTATGGACAGGACAGCCTACGAGCAGTACTTC.

V and J are TRBV2 and TRBJ2-1, with D possibly being TRBD1 (5 bases). Germline V gives CDR1 SNHLY, CDR2 FYNNEI. This CDR3 region has 15 residues. V lost 1 base and J 7 bases, leaving 14 bases between the germline ends. The CDR3 is CASSEESAPGNEQFF. The CDR3 nucleotides are TGTGCCAGCAGTGAAGAGTCAGCCCCAGGGAATGAGCAGTTCTTC.

The rearrangement uses TRBV7-6 and TRBJ1-2; the match to TRBD1 covers 7 bases. Germline V gene lookup returns CDR1 SGHVS and CDR2 FNYEAQ. Germline trimming cut 6 bases from V and 4 bases from J; bases unmatched to any gene: 11. This CDR3 is 15 amino acids long. The CDR3, as DNA: TGTGCCAGCAGTAATTACAGGGGTGATAGCTATGGCTACACCTTC. The encoded protein is CASSNYRGDSYGYTF. Filled out from reference TRBV7-6 and TRBJ1-2, the complete variable domain reads GAGVSQSPRYKVTKRGQDVALRCDPISGHVSLYWYRQALGQGPEFLTYFNYEAQQDKSGLPNDRFSAERPEGSISTLTIQRTEQRDSAMYRCASSNYRGDSYGYTFGSGTRLTVV.

J is TRBJ1-1 and V is TRBV29-1, with TRBD1 as a possible D gene (5 bases). CDR1 is SQVTM and CDR2 is ANQGSEA in the germline V gene. CDR3 size: 12 residues. The ends were cut back, 5 bases at V and 8 bases at J, with 15 bases in the middle. The CDR3 DNA reads as TGCAGCGTTAGTAAAGAAACAGGAGAAGCTTTCTTT. It is translated as CSVSKETGEAFF.

This chain uses TRBV30 with TRBJ2-3; TRBD2 agrees at 12 bases. The CDR3 runs 15 residues. Germline assignment: CDR1 GTSNPN and CDR2 SVGIG (reference sequence). The J segment lost 5 bases and the V segment lost 4 bases, leaving 7 bases of the junction unmatched. The CDR3 DNA reads as TGTGCCTGGAATTCTCCTAGCGGGGGGGGAGATACGCAGTATTTT. Translating it yields CAWNSPSGGGDTQYF.

V is TRBV5-1 and J is TRBJ2-5, with D possibly TRBD1 on 6 matching bases. Germline V CDR1 and CDR2: SGHRS, YFSETQ. The CDR3 has 14 amino acids. The V end was cut by 2 bases, the J end by 3 bases, with 11 bases between. CDR3 loop: CASSFVQGKETQYF. The CDR3 nucleotides read TGCGCCAGCAGCTTCGTACAGGGCAAAGAGACCCAGTACTTC.